A single sample gave rise to the 9 T cell receptor beta chains below, sequenced in a study of T cell responses to AZD1222 COVID-19 vaccine. Profiling relied on immunoSEQ multiplex PCR, and the TCRdb table lists in-frame clones only, not all of them. The sample comprises about 190,000 clones, over 80% of which are singletons, and about 3% rests with the top ten. The sequences come from peripheral blood, collected on day 0 of MenACWY control vaccination. These receptors all come from an adult in good health.

J is TRBJ1-1 and V is TRBV7-9; D ambiguous. There are 13 residues in the CDR3. Germline assignment: CDR1 SEHNR and CDR2 FQNEAQ (reference sequence). V was clipped by 6 bases and J by 7 bases, with 15 bases between them. The CDR3 here is CASRPVTNDEAFF. The CDR3 region has the DNA TGTGCCAGCAGGCCGGTGACGAACGATGAAGCTTTCTTT. Variable domain in full (rest from reference TRBV7-9 and TRBJ1-1): DTGVSQNPRHKITKRGQNVTFRCDPISEHNRLYWYRQTLGQGPEFLTYFQNEAQLEKSRLLSDRFSAERPKGSFSTLEIQRTEQGDSAMYLCASRPVTNDEAFFGQGTRLTVV.

This chain joins TRBV7-2 and TRBJ2-3, with D possibly being TRBD2 (5 bases). The CDR3 is 15 amino acids. V lost 3 bases, J lost 0 bases, and 10 bases lay in between. Germline V gene data show CDR1 as SGHTA and CDR2 as FQGNSA. The DNA for the CDR3 is TGTGCCAGCAGCTTGGACTGGGGAAGCACAGATACGCAGTATTTT. This encodes CASSLDWGSTDTQYF.

J is TRBJ1-5 and V is TRBV30; D unclear. The CDR3 has 14 amino acids. CDR1 GTSNPN and CDR2 SVGIG come from the germline V gene (reference sequence). Trimming shortened V by 0 bases and J by 4 bases, and 10 bases separated the two germline ends. The CDR3: CAWSVADENQPQHF. The CDR3, as DNA: TGTGCCTGGAGTGTAGCGGATGAGAATCAGCCCCAGCATTTT.

This clone came up once. This sequence joins TRBV6-6 and TRBJ2-1, with TRBD2 matching 7 bases. The V segment lost 0 bases and the J segment 5 bases; nucleotides outside the gene matches: 4. CDR1 is MNHNY and CDR2 is SVGAGI in the germline V gene (reference sequence). CDR3 length equals 15 residues. CDR3 DNA sequence: TGTGCCAGCAGTTACTCGAGACTAGCTAACAATGAGCAGTTCTTC. The encoded protein is CASSYSRLANNEQFF.

The chain joins TRBV6-5 to TRBJ1-2, with D unclear. The V and J ends lost 2 bases and 4 bases respectively, with 8 bases between them. This CDR3 has 13 residues. Germline-derived CDR1 and CDR2 are MNHEY and SVGAGI. CDR3 amino acids: CASSYGQAYGYTF. In DNA, the CDR3 is TGTGCCAGCAGTTACGGGCAGGCCTATGGCTACACCTTC.

A single count supports this clone. The J gene is TRBJ1-6, the V gene TRBV19; possibly TRBD1 for D (6 bases). Germline V gives CDR1 LNHDA, CDR2 SQIVND (reference sequence). The germline V and J ends were trimmed by 5 bases and 7 bases, with 9 bases remaining between them. The length of the CDR3 is 13 residues. The CDR3 loop reads CASSPTGNSPLHF. CDR3 in DNA: TGTGCCAGTAGTCCTACAGGGAATTCACCCCTCCACTTT.

The chain has TRBV30 and TRBJ2-3; a possible D gene is TRBD2 (5 bases). The V end was cut by 1 base, the J end by 3 bases, with 11 bases between. The CDR3 covers 14 residues. Looked up from germline, CDR1 is GTSNPN and CDR2 is SVGIG (reference sequence). CDR3 DNA sequence: TGTGCCTGGAGTGCGGGGTACGGGACAGATACGCAGTATTTT. This encodes CAWSAGYGTDTQYF.

This chain links TRBV29-1 with TRBJ1-2; the D is unclear. Germline-derived CDR1 and CDR2 are SQVTM and ANQGSEA. V gave up 4 bases and J gave up 8 bases, with 11 bases separating them. The length of the CDR3 is 11 residues. CDR3 residues: CSVAGEGGYTF. DNA for the CDR3: TGCAGCGTTGCCGGGGAGGGCGGCTACACCTTC.

The genes are TRBV28 and TRBJ2-6; 9 nucleotides agree with TRBD1. Trimming cost V 10 bases and J 1 base; bases outside gene matches: 5. This CDR3 is 15 amino acids long. Germline V gene data show CDR1 as MDHEN and CDR2 as SYDVKM. The CDR3 DNA reads TGTGCCATACAGGGGGCTGAATCTGGGGCCAACGTCCTGACTTTC. Amino acid sequence: CAIQGAESGANVLTF.